This note documents a single TCR beta chain sequence. Post-ART PBMC samples numbered at least two per donor, and pre-ART ones at least one. The data originate from a study of long-term antiretroviral therapy in people with HIV. The wider study: The 2015 immediate-ART recommendation was preceded by the earliest samples by about a decade.

Researchers report immunoSEQ v3.0 was run at survey level. Some clones are missing from TCRdb's copy, which holds only in-frame ones; the method was immunoSEQ multiplex PCR. The data contain around 20,000 clones, roughly 83% of them singletons. The V gene's germline CDR1 is MNHEY and CDR2 SVGAGI. V lost 4 bases and J lost 9; bases outside the gene matches: 10. The CDR3 contains 16 residues. Specimen: unsorted PBMCs, collected 0.9 years after starting antiretroviral therapy. The V gene is TRBV6-5, the J gene TRBJ1-6, with 9 positions matching TRBD1. This sequence was found in a man between 18 and 35 years old with HIV. CDR3 residues: CASSWAGQGGGSPLHF. CDR3 DNA sequence: TGTGCCAGCAGTTGGGCGGGACAGGGAGGTGGTTCACCCCTCCACTTT.